Listed below are T cell receptor beta chains from one sample, sequenced in a study of blood T cells in healthy people across ages. TCRdb re-analysed the 5' RACE reads in MiXCR, keeping a single row per CDR3 protein. The table includes approximately 780,000 distinct CDR3 sequences, about a quarter detected once. These data also formed part of another study, on T cells of mothers and their children.

The sequenced sample consisted of blood. All receptors derive from a boy between 5 and 17 years old in good health. Each CDR3 is given with its conserved first and last residue. A D gene is named only where the DNA matches it firmly. Only part of the rows carry a size: once, few, many, or a class if the clone is expanded.

abundance,v_gene,d_gene,j_gene,CDR3aa,CDR3nt
NA,TRBV19,TRBD1,TRBJ1-6,CASSPSDRTNSPLHF,TGTGCCAGTAGTCCATCGGACAGGACCAATTCACCCCTCCACTTT
NA,TRBV3-1,TRBD2,TRBJ2-5,CASSQTAGGFQETQYF,TGTGCCAGCAGCCAGACAGCGGGGGGGTTTCAAGAGACCCAGTACTTC
few,TRBV5-1,NA,TRBJ2-5,CASSLPQGGETQYF,TGCGCCAGCAGCCTCCCACAGGGAGGAGAGACCCAGTACTTC
NA,TRBV28,NA,TRBJ2-2,CASSSSPTGELFF,TGTGCCAGCAGTTCCTCGCCCACCGGGGAGCTGTTTTTT
NA,TRBV27,NA,TRBJ2-7,CASSLSREIVYEQYF,TGTGCCAGCAGTTTATCGAGGGAAATCGTCTACGAGCAGTACTTC
NA,TRBV3-1,TRBD2,TRBJ2-1,CASSQDSGGSIHEQFF,TGTGCCAGCAGCCAAGATAGCGGGGGGAGTATCCATGAGCAGTTCTTC
few,TRBV12-3/TRBV12-4,TRBD2,TRBJ2-5,CASSLAPGGGPSGTQYF,TGTGCCAGCAGTTTAGCGCCGGGCGGGGGGCCCTCGGGGACCCAGTACTTC
many,TRBV6-1,NA,TRBJ1-1,CASSEGVGELTEAFF,TGTGCCAGCAGTGAAGGAGTCGGGGAGCTCACTGAAGCTTTCTTT
few,TRBV7-9,TRBD2,TRBJ2-1,CASRTSGGPTGEQFF,TGTGCCAGCAGAACTAGCGGGGGGCCTACCGGGGAGCAGTTCTTC
NA,TRBV20-1,TRBD1,TRBJ1-5,CSAQIGGQGRVGNQPQHF,TGCAGTGCTCAAATCGGGGGACAGGGGAGGGTAGGCAATCAGCCCCAGCATTTT
few,TRBV3-1,NA,TRBJ2-1,CASSQDKWSSYNEQFF,TGTGCCAGCAGCCAAGATAAATGGAGCTCCTACAATGAGCAGTTCTTC
few,TRBV9,TRBD1,TRBJ2-5,CASSASGQANGETQYF,TGTGCCAGCAGCGCCTCGGGACAGGCGAATGGAGAGACCCAGTACTTC
few,TRBV4-2,TRBD1,TRBJ1-3,CASSQGWDRFFSGNTIYF,TGTGCCAGCAGCCAGGGCTGGGACAGGTTCTTCTCTGGAAACACCATATATTTT
NA,TRBV15,TRBD2,TRBJ2-1,CATSGDSGGANEQFF,TGTGCCACCAGCGGAGATAGCGGGGGGGCAAATGAGCAGTTCTTC
NA,TRBV3-1,NA,TRBJ2-1,CASSQDFLGERSYNEQFF,TGTGCCAGCAGCCAAGATTTTTTGGGGGAGAGGTCCTACAATGAGCAGTTCTTC
NA,TRBV7-6,NA,TRBJ1-3,CASSLVVAGPTSSGNTIYF,TGTGCCAGCAGCTTAGTGGTAGCAGGGCCGACCTCCTCTGGAAACACCATATATTTT
few,TRBV20-1,TRBD1,TRBJ1-2,CSAIDRGGYTF,TGCAGTGCTATAGACAGGGGCGGCTACACCTTC
few,TRBV20-1,NA,TRBJ1-1,CSATQANTEALF,TGCAGTGCTACCCAGGCGAACACTGAAGCTCTCTTT
few,TRBV6-6,NA,TRBJ2-2,CATWTEANTGELFF,TGTGCCACTTGGACTGAAGCGAACACCGGGGAGCTGTTTTTT
NA,TRBV19,TRBD2,TRBJ2-1,CASSLASGVEQFF,TGTGCCAGTAGTTTGGCTAGCGGGGTCGAGCAGTTCTTC
few,TRBV28,TRBD1,TRBJ2-1,CASQDRIHNEQFF,TGTGCCAGCCAGGACAGGATCCACAATGAGCAGTTCTTC
few,TRBV27,TRBD1,TRBJ1-6,CASSLQGARTYNSPLHF,TGTGCCAGCAGTTTACAGGGGGCCAGGACCTATAATTCACCCCTCCACTTT
NA,TRBV5-1,NA,TRBJ2-2,CASFPSGLLNTGELFF,TGCGCCAGCTTCCCGTCAGGCCTGTTGAACACCGGGGAGCTGTTTTTT
NA,TRBV20-1,NA,TRBJ2-7,CSARDQERGLTYEQYF,TGCAGTGCCAGAGATCAAGAGCGCGGGCTAACCTACGAGCAGTACTTC
NA,TRBV9,TRBD2,TRBJ2-5,CASSPTSGGTTRETQYF,TGTGCCAGCAGCCCTACTAGCGGGGGGACGACACGGGAGACCCAGTACTTC
NA,TRBV4-1,NA,TRBJ1-3,CASSQGRGGNTIYF,TGCGCCAGCAGCCAGGGGCGAGGCGGAAACACCATATATTTT
NA,TRBV10-1,NA,TRBJ2-3,CASSGRMGQTSTDTQYF,TGCGCCAGCAGTGGGCGGATGGGGCAGACCAGCACAGATACGCAGTATTTT
few,TRBV5-1,NA,TRBJ2-7,CASSWGASNLVSEQYF,TGCGCCAGCAGCTGGGGCGCTTCTAATCTGGTCTCCGAGCAGTACTTC
NA,TRBV5-1,TRBD1,TRBJ2-7,CASSPAPSDRAAHEQYF,TGCGCCAGCAGCCCTGCCCCCTCGGACAGGGCCGCACACGAGCAGTACTTC
NA,TRBV20-1,NA,TRBJ2-5,CSARALRWGGETQYF,TGCAGTGCTAGGGCCCTGAGGTGGGGCGGCGAGACCCAGTACTTC
few,TRBV25-1,NA,TRBJ1-2,CASSESRDRGYTF,TGTGCCAGCAGTGAATCTAGAGATCGGGGCTACACCTTC
few,TRBV5-5,TRBD1,TRBJ1-2,CASSFGQVRNYGYTF,TGTGCCAGCAGCTTTGGACAGGTCCGTAACTATGGCTACACCTTC
few,TRBV6-5,NA,TRBJ2-3,CASTDSGFSTDTQYF,TGTGCCAGCACCGACTCAGGGTTTAGCACAGATACGCAGTATTTT
NA,TRBV10-3,TRBD1,TRBJ1-2,CAISEFDPGQGNYGYTF,TGTGCCATCAGTGAGTTTGACCCGGGACAGGGGAACTATGGCTACACCTTC
NA,TRBV15,TRBD1,TRBJ2-2,CATSIRQGTGELFF,TGTGCCACCAGCATCAGACAGGGAACCGGGGAGCTGTTTTTT
NA,TRBV5-1,TRBD1,TRBJ2-6,CASSEQGPNVLTF,TGCGCCAGCAGCGAACAGGGGCCCAACGTCCTGACTTTC
few,TRBV25-1,TRBD1,TRBJ1-2,CASWTGQEGYTF,TGTGCCAGCTGGACAGGCCAAGAGGGCTACACCTTC
NA,TRBV6-1,NA,TRBJ2-2,CASTLSGTANTGELFF,TGTGCCAGCACCCTATCCGGGACGGCGAACACCGGGGAGCTGTTTTTT
few,TRBV18,TRBD1,TRBJ1-1,CASSPNSPGQSTNTEAFF,TGTGCCAGCTCACCCAATTCACCGGGACAGAGTACGAACACTGAAGCTTTCTTT
few,TRBV27,NA,TRBJ1-1,CASTRGGLGTEAFF,TGTGCCAGCACCCGCGGGGGGCTGGGAACTGAAGCTTTCTTT
NA,TRBV4-1,NA,TRBJ1-4,CASSQGKSTNEKLFF,TGCGCCAGCAGCCAAGGCAAGTCAACTAATGAAAAACTGTTTTTT
NA,TRBV10-3,NA,TRBJ1-5,CAISELGLGNQPQHF,TGTGCCATCAGTGAGTTGGGGTTGGGTAATCAGCCCCAGCATTTT
few,TRBV12-3/TRBV12-4,TRBD2,TRBJ2-1,CASTLGFSGGAIDEQFF,TGTGCCAGCACCTTGGGATTTAGCGGGGGGGCCATCGATGAGCAGTTCTTC
once,TRBV12-3/TRBV12-4,NA,TRBJ2-7,CASRLGQSSYEQYF,TGTGCCAGCAGACTAGGACAGAGCTCCTACGAGCAGTACTTC
NA,TRBV5-1,NA,TRBJ2-4,CASSLGRTVAKNIQYF,TGCGCCAGCAGCTTGGGAAGGACAGTAGCCAAAAACATTCAGTACTTC
NA,TRBV6-6,NA,TRBJ2-6,CASRAVTSGANVLTF,TGTGCCAGCAGGGCGGTGACCTCTGGGGCCAACGTCCTGACCTTC
once,TRBV5-1,TRBD1,TRBJ2-2,CASSLALGTANTGELFF,TGCGCCAGCAGCTTGGCCCTTGGGACAGCGAACACCGGGGAGCTGTTTTTT
NA,TRBV10-3,TRBD1,TRBJ1-2,CAISPPGGIGYTF,TGTGCCATCAGTCCCCCAGGGGGCATTGGCTACACCTTC
NA,TRBV20-1,TRBD2,TRBJ2-7,CSATGGGLNEQYF,TGCAGTGCTACAGGCGGGGGGCTCAACGAGCAGTACTTC
NA,TRBV29-1,NA,TRBJ2-2,CSVERGGELFF,TGCAGCGTTGAAAGGGGCGGGGAGCTGTTTTTT
NA,TRBV21-1,NA,TRBJ2-7,CASSKYNSSYEQYF,TGTGCCAGCAGCAAGTATAACAGCTCCTACGAGCAGTACTTC
few,TRBV6-5,TRBD1,TRBJ1-5,CASTRDRGQPQHF,TGTGCCAGCACCCGGGACAGGGGTCAGCCCCAGCATTTT
NA,TRBV20-1,NA,TRBJ2-7,CSASGNRADEQYF,TGCAGTGCTAGTGGGAACAGGGCGGACGAGCAGTACTTC
few,TRBV6-6,TRBD2,TRBJ2-3,CASSYGKRGGVDTQYF,TGTGCCAGCAGTTACGGCAAGCGGGGGGGCGTAGATACGCAGTATTTT
NA,TRBV5-1,NA,TRBJ1-6,CASSLERSPLHF,TGCGCCAGCAGCTTGGAACGGTCTCCCCTCCACTTT
few,TRBV5-6,NA,TRBJ2-7,CASSLMGEYEQYF,TGTGCCAGCAGCTTGATGGGAGAATACGAGCAGTACTTC
NA,TRBV4-1,NA,TRBJ2-5,CASSQDGRREETQYF,TGCGCCAGCAGCCAAGATGGGAGGAGAGAGGAGACCCAGTACTTC
few,TRBV12-3/TRBV12-4,NA,TRBJ1-4,CASSRRQAGNEKLFF,TGTGCCAGCAGTAGACGACAGGCCGGGAATGAAAAACTGTTTTTT
few,TRBV7-6,NA,TRBJ2-3,CASSPRQDPASTDTQYF,TGTGCCAGCAGCCCTCGACAGGACCCAGCTAGCACAGATACGCAGTATTTT
NA,TRBV5-1,NA,TRBJ1-2,CASSLGQGEKGYTF,TGCGCCAGCAGCTTGGGGCAGGGAGAAAAGGGCTACACCTTC